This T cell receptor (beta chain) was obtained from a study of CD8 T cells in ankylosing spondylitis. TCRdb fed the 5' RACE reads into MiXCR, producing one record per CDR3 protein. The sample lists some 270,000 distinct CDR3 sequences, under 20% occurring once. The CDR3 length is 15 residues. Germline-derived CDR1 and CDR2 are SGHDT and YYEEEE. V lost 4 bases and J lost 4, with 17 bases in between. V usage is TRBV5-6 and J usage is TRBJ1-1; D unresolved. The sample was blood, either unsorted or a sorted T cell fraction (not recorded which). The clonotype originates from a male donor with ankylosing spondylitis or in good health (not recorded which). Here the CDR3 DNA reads TGTGCCAGCAGCGGCCGGGCCGCCGGATTCACTGAAGCTTTCTTT. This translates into CASSGRAAGFTEAFF. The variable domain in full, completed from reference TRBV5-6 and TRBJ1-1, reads DAGVTQSPTHLIKTRGQQVTLRCSPKSGHDTVSWYQQALGQGPQFIFQYYEEEERQRGNFPDRFSGHQFPNYSSELNVNALLLGDSALYLCASSGRAAGFTEAFFGQGTRLTVV.